These 17 T cell receptor beta chains share one sample of origin, sequenced in a study of blood T cell repertoires in COVID-19. Assay: immunoSEQ multiplex PCR; the TCRdb copy retains only in-frame clones and omits some. The table has approximately 200,000 clones, 87% seen once. The source material was peripheral blood. These receptors all come from a man in his 60s who had recovered from COVID-19.

This rearrangement joins TRBV5-1 to TRBJ1-1; tentative D call: TRBD1 (5 bases). The CDR3 has 13 amino acids. Germline loops: CDR1 SGHRS, CDR2 YFSETQ. The V end was cut by 7 bases, the J end by 3 bases, with 13 bases between. DNA for the CDR3: TGCGCCAGCCGGGCAGGGTTGGACACTGAAGCTTTCTTT. Amino acid sequence: CASRAGLDTEAFF.

The chain links TRBV19 to TRBJ2-5; 8 bases map to TRBD2. The CDR3 contains 15 residues. The germline gives CDR1 LNHDA, CDR2 SQIVND (reference sequence). V lost 6 bases, J lost 0 bases, and 6 bases stayed unmatched. The chain's CDR3 is CASRLTSVHQETQYF. The CDR3 DNA reads TGTGCCAGTAGATTGACTAGCGTGCACCAAGAGACCCAGTACTTC.

This clone was seen only once. V gene TRBV6-1 combines with J gene TRBJ2-2, with a possible D match to TRBD1 (6 bases). This CDR3 has 15 amino acids. V lost 10 bases and J 2 bases, leaving 17 bases between the germline ends. Germline CDR1 MNHNS, CDR2 SASEGT. The CDR3 region is CATKVKQGNTGELFF. CDR3 coding DNA: TGTGCCACCAAGGTCAAACAGGGAAACACCGGGGAGCTGTTTTTT.

The V and J genes are TRBV18 and TRBJ1-1, with TRBD1 matching 10 bases. The CDR3 contains 15 residues. The germline gives CDR1 KGHSH, CDR2 LQKENI. The trim removed 0 bases at V and 6 bases at J, leaving 4 bases unmatched. In DNA, the CDR3 is TGTGCCAGCTCACCACCCGGACAGGGGGTTTCTGAAGCTTTCTTT. Translation: CASSPPGQGVSEAFF.

This clone was seen just once. The rearrangement links TRBV10-3 to TRBJ2-2; 10 bases match TRBD1. In germline, CDR1 is ENHRY, CDR2 SYGVKD. The CDR3 sequence is 16 residues long. With 11 bases clipped from V and 7 bases from J, the junction kept 16 bases outside the gene matches. CDR3 residues: CAVALGDRGIGGELFF. The CDR3 DNA follows: TGTGCCGTTGCCCTTGGGGACAGGGGAATAGGCGGGGAGCTGTTTTTT.

The rearrangement uses TRBV6-2 or TRBV6-3 and TRBJ1-5; D might be TRBD1 (5 bases). Germline V CDR1 and CDR2: MNHEY, SVGEGT. V was trimmed by 2 bases and J by 2 bases, leaving 13 bases between them. The CDR3 consists of 16 residues. The CDR3 nucleotides are TGTGCCAGCAGTTACGAATTGATCAGGGGCAATCAGCCCCAGCATTTT. It is translated as CASSYELIRGNQPQHF.

The J gene is TRBJ2-1, the V gene TRBV9; 14 positions agree with TRBD2. The CDR3 is 19 residues long. Germline V gives CDR1 SGDLS, CDR2 YYNGEE. The trim removed 3 bases at V and 2 bases at J, leaving 10 bases unmatched. This CDR3 reads CASSAPGTSGRPAYNEQFF. The CDR3 DNA reads as TGTGCCAGCAGCGCCCCCGGGACTAGCGGGAGACCCGCCTACAATGAGCAGTTCTTC.

As regards this clone: This sample includes further DNA sequences coding for the same CDR3. The rearrangement joins TRBV19 to TRBJ1-3, with D uncertain. Trimming took off 3 bases at V and 4 bases at J, with 4 bases between the two ends. Germline CDR1 reads LNHDA; CDR2 reads SQIVND (reference sequence). The CDR3 sequence is 12 residues long. CDR3 sequence: CASSISGNTIYF. In DNA, the CDR3 is TGTGCCAGTAGTATTTCAGGAAACACCATATATTTT.

The chain uses TRBV27 and TRBJ1-2; maybe TRBD1 (5 bases). This CDR3 spans 12 amino acids. CDR1 MNHEY and CDR2 SMNVEV come from the germline V gene (reference sequence). Trimming shortened V by 6 bases and J by 6 bases, and 11 bases separated the two germline ends. The DNA for the CDR3 is TGTGCCAGCAGGACGGGGGATCATGGCTACACCTTC. Its translation is CASRTGDHGYTF.

This chain links TRBV5-5 with TRBJ2-7; TRBD2 matches at 8 bases. Germline V gene lookup returns CDR1 SGHKS and CDR2 YYEKEE (reference sequence). The CDR3 is 15 residues long. V lost 4 bases and J lost 4; bases outside the gene matches: 10. This chain's CDR3 is CASSLLGGGPYEQYF. The CDR3 DNA follows: TGTGCCAGCAGCCTTCTGGGCGGGGGGCCTTACGAGCAGTACTTC.

This sequence joins TRBV28 and TRBJ1-2, with D possibly matching TRBD1 (6 bases). This CDR3 has 17 residues. V gave up 5 bases and J gave up 1 base, with 20 bases separating them. Germline V lookup: CDR1 MDHEN, CDR2 SYDVKM. The CDR3 region is CASSRHRGGPVNYGYTF. CDR3 nucleotide sequence: TGTGCCAGCAGTCGACATAGGGGGGGGCCCGTTAACTATGGCTACACCTTC.

This chain connects TRBV27 to TRBJ2-7, with 12 positions matching TRBD2. There are 16 residues in the CDR3. V lost 4 bases to trimming and J lost 5 bases; unmatched junction nucleotides: 9. Germline values: CDR1 MNHEY, CDR2 SMNVEV (reference sequence). Here the CDR3 DNA reads TGTGCCAGCAGTTCATACCCGACTAGCGGGAGCGACGAGCAGTACTTC. The encoded protein is CASSSYPTSGSDEQYF.

V usage is TRBV28 and J usage is TRBJ1-5; the match to TRBD1 covers 7 bases. Unmatched junction bases numbered 4, after V lost 6 bases and J lost 5 bases. CDR3 length: 13 amino acids. The germline CDR1 and CDR2 sequences are MDHEN and SYDVKM. The DNA of the CDR3 is TGTGCCAGCAGAGGAGGGGGCGATCAGCCCCAGCATTTT. Protein product: CASRGGGDQPQHF. The variable domain in full, completed from reference TRBV28 and TRBJ1-5, reads DVKVTQSSRYLVKRTGEKVFLECVQDMDHENMFWYRQDPGLGLRLIYFSYDVKMKEKGDIPEGYSVSREKKERFSLILESASTNQTSMYLCASRGGGDQPQHFGDGTRLSIL.

The chain is built from TRBV7-3 and TRBJ2-1; TRBD1 aligns across 9 bases. This CDR3 has 12 amino acids. V lost 5 bases and J lost 10; bases outside the gene matches: 3. The germline V gene has CDR1 SGHTA and CDR2 FQGTGA. CDR3 region: CASSPGTGEQFF. The CDR3 coding sequence is TGTGCCAGCAGCCCAGGGACAGGGGAGCAGTTCTTC.

The genes are TRBV5-5 and TRBJ1-2; 9 bases fit TRBD1. J lost 0 bases, V lost 4 bases, and 7 bases had no gene match. CDR3 size: 16 residues. CDR1 SGHKS and CDR2 YYEKEE come from the germline V gene (reference sequence). CDR3 coding DNA: TGTGCCAGCAGCACGGACAGGGGTTCGCCTAACTATGGCTACACCTTC. Residues: CASSTDRGSPNYGYTF.

J is TRBJ2-7 and V is TRBV30; D not resolved. The V and J ends lost 4 bases and 3 bases respectively, with 10 bases between them. Germline V lookup: CDR1 GTSNPN, CDR2 SVGIG (reference sequence). CDR3 length: 12 residues. CDR3 in amino acids: CAWTGGVYEQYF. CDR3 in DNA: TGTGCCTGGACCGGTGGAGTCTACGAGCAGTACTTC.

The chain recombines TRBV19 with TRBJ1-4, with no clear D. Germline V lookup: CDR1 LNHDA, CDR2 SQIVND (reference sequence). CDR3 length: 13 residues. Trimming pared 7 bases from V and 3 bases from J, leaving 9 bases between. The CDR3 is CASKGAANEKLFF. The CDR3 region has the DNA TGTGCCAGTAAGGGAGCGGCTAATGAAAAACTGTTTTTT.